This TCR beta chain was retrieved from a study of T cell changes during pregnancy in multiple sclerosis. Germline CDR1 and CDR2: WNHNN and SYGVQD (reference sequence). The CDR3 is 11 residues long. Trimming left V 5 bases short and J 8 bases short, with 7 bases between. Assay: immunoSEQ multiplex PCR; the TCRdb copy retains only in-frame clones and omits some. The table has under 120,000 clones, approximately 91% seen once. This clone appeared a single time. The sequence derives from a female donor with multiple sclerosis, enrolled in a pregnancy study. The V and J genes are TRBV10-1 and TRBJ2-1, with D unresolved. This specimen was peripheral blood, taken after pregnancy. The CDR3 sequence: CASSSNDEQFF. The CDR3 region has the DNA TGCGCCAGCAGTTCTAATGATGAGCAGTTCTTC.